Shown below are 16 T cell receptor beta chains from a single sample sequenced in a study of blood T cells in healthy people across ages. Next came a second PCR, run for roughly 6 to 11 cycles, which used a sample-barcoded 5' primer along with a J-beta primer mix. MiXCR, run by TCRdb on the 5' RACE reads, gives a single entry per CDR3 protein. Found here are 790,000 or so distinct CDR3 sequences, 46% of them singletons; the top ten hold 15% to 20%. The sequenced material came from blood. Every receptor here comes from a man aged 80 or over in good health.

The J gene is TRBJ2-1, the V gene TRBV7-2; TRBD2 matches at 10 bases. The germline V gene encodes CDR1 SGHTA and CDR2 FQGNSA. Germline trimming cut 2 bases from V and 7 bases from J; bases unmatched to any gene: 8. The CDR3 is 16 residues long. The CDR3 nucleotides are TGTGCCAGCAGCTTATTAGCTAGCGGGAGTGGGAATGAGCAGTTCTTC. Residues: CASSLLASGSGNEQFF.

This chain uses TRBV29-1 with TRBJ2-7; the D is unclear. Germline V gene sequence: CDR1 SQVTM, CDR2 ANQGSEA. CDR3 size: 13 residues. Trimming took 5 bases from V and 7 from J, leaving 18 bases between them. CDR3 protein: CSVQGPGSWEQYF. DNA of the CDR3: TGCAGCGTTCAAGGTCCAGGTAGTTGGGAGCAGTACTTC.

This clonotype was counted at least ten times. Written as DNA, the CDR3 is TGCAGTGTTAAGCTCAGGGGGGAAGCGAATGAGCAGTACTTC. Translated: CSVKLRGEANEQYF. This chain connects TRBV20-1 to TRBJ2-7; a weak D match, TRBD1 (7 bases). The CDR3 runs to 14 residues. V lost 7 bases, J lost 7 bases, and 23 bases lay in between. Germline CDR1 DFQATT, CDR2 SNEGSKA (reference sequence).

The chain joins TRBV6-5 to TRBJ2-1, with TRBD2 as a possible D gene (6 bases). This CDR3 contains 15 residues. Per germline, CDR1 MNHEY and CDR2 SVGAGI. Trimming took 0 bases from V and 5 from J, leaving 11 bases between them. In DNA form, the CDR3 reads TGTGCCAGCAGTTACTCAGCGGGCCGAAACAATGAGCAGTTCTTC. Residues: CASSYSAGRNNEQFF.

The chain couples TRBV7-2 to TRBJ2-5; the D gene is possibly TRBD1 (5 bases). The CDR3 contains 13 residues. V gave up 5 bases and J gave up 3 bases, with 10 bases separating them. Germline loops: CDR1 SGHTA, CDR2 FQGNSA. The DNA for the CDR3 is TGTGCCAGCAGCAACAGACAGAAAGAGACCCAGTACTTC. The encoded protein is CASSNRQKETQYF.

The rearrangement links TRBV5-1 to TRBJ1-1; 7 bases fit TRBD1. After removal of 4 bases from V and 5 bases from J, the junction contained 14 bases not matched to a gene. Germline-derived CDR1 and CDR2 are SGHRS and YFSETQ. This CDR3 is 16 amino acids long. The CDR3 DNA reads TGCGCCAGCAGCATAGACCCGGGACAGCCGAGTACTGAAGCTTTCTTT. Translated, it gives CASSIDPGQPSTEAFF.

DNA for the CDR3: TGTGCCAGCTCCAGGGAAAGTACTGAAGCTTTCTTT. Residues: CASSRESTEAFF. This sequence joins TRBV6-1 and TRBJ1-1; D is possibly TRBD1 (5 bases). This CDR3 region has 12 residues. Between the trimmed V and J ends, which lost 8 bases and 5 bases, there was a span of 12 bases. Looked up from germline, CDR1 is MNHNS and CDR2 is SASEGT.

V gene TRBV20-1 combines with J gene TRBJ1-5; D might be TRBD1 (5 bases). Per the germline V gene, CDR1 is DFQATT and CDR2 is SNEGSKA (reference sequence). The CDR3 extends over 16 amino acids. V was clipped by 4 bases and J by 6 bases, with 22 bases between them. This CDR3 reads CSAIERRGLGPQPQHF. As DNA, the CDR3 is TGCAGTGCTATCGAGCGCCGGGGCCTGGGGCCTCAGCCCCAGCATTTT.

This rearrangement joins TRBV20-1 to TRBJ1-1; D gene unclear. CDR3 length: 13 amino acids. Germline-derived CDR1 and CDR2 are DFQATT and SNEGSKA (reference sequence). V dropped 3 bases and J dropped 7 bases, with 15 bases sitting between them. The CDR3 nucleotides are TGCAGTGCTAGGGCCACCCCGAGGCGTGAAGCTTTCTTT. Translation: CSARATPRREAFF.

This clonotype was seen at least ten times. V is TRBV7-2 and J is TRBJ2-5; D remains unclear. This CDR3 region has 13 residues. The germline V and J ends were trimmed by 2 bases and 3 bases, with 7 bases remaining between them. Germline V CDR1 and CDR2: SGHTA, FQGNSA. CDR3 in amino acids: CASSLTLKETQYF. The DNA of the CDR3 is TGTGCCAGCAGCTTAACCTTAAAAGAGACCCAGTACTTC.

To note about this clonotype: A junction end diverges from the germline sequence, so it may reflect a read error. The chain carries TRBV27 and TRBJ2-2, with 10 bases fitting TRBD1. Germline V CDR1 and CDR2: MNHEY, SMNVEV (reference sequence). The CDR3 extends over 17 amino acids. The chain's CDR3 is CASSLPPTGGNTGELFF. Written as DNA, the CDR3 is TGCGCCAGCAGTCTCCCCCCGACAGGGGGCAACACCGGGGAGCTGTTTTTT.

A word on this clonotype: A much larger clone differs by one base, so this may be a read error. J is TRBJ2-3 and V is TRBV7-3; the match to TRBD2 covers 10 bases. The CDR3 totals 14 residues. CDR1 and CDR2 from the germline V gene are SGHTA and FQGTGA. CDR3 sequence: CAGSISGRTDTQYF. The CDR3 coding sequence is TGTGCCGGCAGCATTAGCGGGAGGACAGATACGCAGTATTTT.

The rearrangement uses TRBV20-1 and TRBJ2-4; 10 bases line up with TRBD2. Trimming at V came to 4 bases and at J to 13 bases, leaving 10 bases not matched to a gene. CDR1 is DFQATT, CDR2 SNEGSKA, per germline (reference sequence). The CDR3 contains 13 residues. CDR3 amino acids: CSAILAGGRDQYF. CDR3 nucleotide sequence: TGCAGTGCTATTTTAGCGGGGGGACGGGACCAGTACTTC.

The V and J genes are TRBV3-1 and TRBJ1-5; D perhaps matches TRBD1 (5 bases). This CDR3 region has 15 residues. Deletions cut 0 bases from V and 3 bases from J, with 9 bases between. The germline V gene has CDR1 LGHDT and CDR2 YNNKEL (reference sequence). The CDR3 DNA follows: TGTGCCAGCAGCCAAGATAAGGGACCCAATCAGCCCCAGCATTTT. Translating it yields CASSQDKGPNQPQHF.

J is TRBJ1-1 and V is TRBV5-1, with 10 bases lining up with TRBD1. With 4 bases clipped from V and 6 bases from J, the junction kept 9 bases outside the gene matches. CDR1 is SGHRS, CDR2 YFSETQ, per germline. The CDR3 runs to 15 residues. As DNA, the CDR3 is TGCGCCAGCAGCAACCGACAGGGGGCTCTCTCTGAAGCTTTCTTT. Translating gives CASSNRQGALSEAFF.

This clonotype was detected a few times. The CDR3 sequence: CASSLGEGSSSYEQYF. The CDR3 DNA reads TGCGCCAGCAGCTTGGGGGAGGGGTCCTCTTCCTACGAGCAGTACTTC. This sequence joins TRBV5-1 and TRBJ2-7; 7 bases align to TRBD2. The germline V gene encodes CDR1 SGHRS and CDR2 YFSETQ. The CDR3 is made up of 16 amino acids. V lost 0 bases to trimming and J lost 1 base; unmatched junction nucleotides: 7.